Reported below is one TCR beta chain. Produced via immunoSEQ multiplex PCR; TCRdb's table is partial and in-frame only. The top ten clones hold 12% of a sample with about 160,000 clones, about 87% of them seen once. This record belongs to a study of control samples from healthy donors and cancer patients. The source material was blood. This receptor was taken from a man younger than 40 in good health.

The CDR3 DNA is TGTGCCAGCAGCCCCTCGGGACTGCCTAATAATTCACCCCTCCACTTT. The encoded protein is CASSPSGLPNNSPLHF. The J gene is TRBJ1-6, the V gene TRBV14, with D tentatively TRBD1 (5 bases). Germline assignment: CDR1 SGHDN and CDR2 FVKESK. The V end was cut by 4 bases, the J end by 5 bases, with 15 bases between. The CDR3 contains 16 residues.